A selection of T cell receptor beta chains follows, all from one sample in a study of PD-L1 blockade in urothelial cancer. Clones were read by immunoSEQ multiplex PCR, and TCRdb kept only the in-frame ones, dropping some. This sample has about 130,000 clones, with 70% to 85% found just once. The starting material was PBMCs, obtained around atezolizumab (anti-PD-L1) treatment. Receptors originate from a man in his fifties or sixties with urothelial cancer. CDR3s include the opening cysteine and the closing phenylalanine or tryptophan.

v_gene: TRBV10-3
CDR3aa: CAIRPGQERGYTF

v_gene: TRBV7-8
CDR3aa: CASSFQGEQYF

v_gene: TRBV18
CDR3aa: CASSRTSGLNEQFF

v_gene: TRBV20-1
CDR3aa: CGGTDNEQFF

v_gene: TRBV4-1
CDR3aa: CASSQRGVRGEGGTGELFF

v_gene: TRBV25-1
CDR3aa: CASSAEAKYGYTF

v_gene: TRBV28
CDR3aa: CASSSLSSGSSYNEQFF

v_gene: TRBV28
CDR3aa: CASSLAFTNEKLFF

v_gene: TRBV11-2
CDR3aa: CASSLARDRVYNEQFF

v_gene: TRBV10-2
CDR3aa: CASSRGPPFYEQYF

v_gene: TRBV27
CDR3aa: CASRWSTSSNTGELFF

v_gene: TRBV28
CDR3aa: CASSFLLPISYNEQFF

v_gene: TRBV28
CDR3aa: CASSSGYLEKLFF

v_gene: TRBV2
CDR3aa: CASSLGTNQPQHF

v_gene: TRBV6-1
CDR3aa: CASSEWGQMNLHF

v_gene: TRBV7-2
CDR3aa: CASSPLTTSGSYEQYF

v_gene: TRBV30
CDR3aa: CAWSRGVNTEAFF

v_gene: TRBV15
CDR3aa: CATSRDLLRQGGRNEQFF